A single sample gave rise to the 18 T cell receptor beta chains below, sequenced in a study of T cell responses to AZD1222 COVID-19 vaccine. TCRdb's copy holds only in-frame clones and misses some; the assay was immunoSEQ multiplex PCR. The data show 130,000 to 150,000 clones, 80% to 90% seen once. Source: peripheral blood, taken on day 0 of AZD1222 vaccination. Source of these receptors: an adult in good health.

Only one count was recorded for this clone. V and J are TRBV12-3 or TRBV12-4 and TRBJ2-3, with D uncertain. CDR3 length equals 12 residues. The V gene lost 6 bases and the J gene lost 2 bases, with 6 bases spanning the gap. CDR3 DNA sequence: TGTGCCAGCAGCTACCTCACAGATACGCAGTATTTT. Translating gives CASSYLTDTQYF.

The V call is TRBV6-5, the J call TRBJ1-3; no clear D. Trimming cost V 7 bases and J 0 bases, with 7 bases left between them. CDR1 is MNHEY, CDR2 SVGAGI, per germline. The CDR3 has 13 amino acids. The CDR3 DNA reads as TGTGCCAGCACGTCCCGCTCTGGAAACACCATATATTTT. Amino acid sequence: CASTSRSGNTIYF.

The chain joins TRBV11-2 to TRBJ1-1; D remains unclear. The CDR3 is 14 residues long. The V end was cut by 5 bases, the J end by 4 bases, with 14 bases between. CDR1 is SGHAT, CDR2 FQNNGV, per germline. The CDR3 sequence: CASSRVGAGTEAFF. CDR3 bases: TGTGCCAGCAGCAGGGTGGGCGCTGGCACTGAAGCTTTCTTT.

The rearrangement uses TRBV5-6 and TRBJ1-3, with 7 positions matching TRBD1. The germline gives CDR1 SGHDT, CDR2 YYEEEE. V lost 1 base, J lost 7 bases, and 8 bases stayed unmatched. The length of the CDR3 is 15 residues. DNA of the CDR3: TGTGCCAGCAGCTTGACAGGGGATAGTGGTAACACCATATATTTT. Translated: CASSLTGDSGNTIYF.

This chain joins TRBV18 and TRBJ1-1, with a tentative D call TRBD1 (6 bases). V gave up 2 bases and J gave up 4 bases, with 14 bases separating them. This CDR3 spans 15 amino acids. Germline V gene lookup returns CDR1 KGHSH and CDR2 LQKENI. The CDR3 loop reads CASSPIGGYGTEAFF. The DNA for the CDR3 is TGTGCCAGCTCACCAATCGGGGGCTATGGCACTGAAGCTTTCTTT. The full variable domain, rest sourced from reference TRBV18 and TRBJ1-1, is NAGVMQNPRHLVRRRGQEARLRCSPMKGHSHVYWYRQLPEEGLKFMVYLQKENIIDESGMPKERFSAEFPKEGPSILRIQQVVRGDSAAYFCASSPIGGYGTEAFFGQGTRLTVV.

The chain has TRBV6-5 and TRBJ1-1; TRBD1 might be the D (5 bases). The CDR3 contains 13 residues. CDR1 MNHEY and CDR2 SVGAGI come from the germline V gene. V was trimmed by 6 bases and J by 8 bases, leaving 16 bases between them. CDR3 sequence: CASSFDSLGEAFF. The CDR3 coding sequence is TGTGCCAGCAGCTTCGACAGCCTGGGGGAAGCTTTCTTT.

The chain joins TRBV27 to TRBJ2-3; TRBD2 matches 10 bases. CDR1 MNHEY and CDR2 SMNVEV come from the germline V gene (reference sequence). V shed 0 bases and J 1 base; nucleotides not matched to a gene: 10. The CDR3 is 19 residues long. The CDR3 reads CASSLSGLAGVIGTDTQYF. In nucleotides, the CDR3 is TGTGCCAGCAGTTTATCGGGGCTAGCGGGGGTTATTGGCACAGATACGCAGTATTTT.

This clone was seen a few times. V gene TRBV18 combines with J gene TRBJ1-6; D gene ambiguous. The V gene's germline CDR1 is KGHSH and CDR2 LQKENI. The CDR3 covers 17 residues. V shed 3 bases and J shed 0 bases, with 12 bases lying between them. The CDR3 sequence: CASSPAGSRSYNSPLHF. The CDR3 bases are TGTGCCAGCTCACCCGCGGGGTCGCGCTCCTATAATTCACCCCTCCACTTT.

This clone was detected only a few times. The chain combines TRBV9 with TRBJ2-2; 8 nucleotides line up with TRBD2. V lost 1 base, J lost 5 bases, and 13 bases stayed unmatched. Germline assignment: CDR1 SGDLS and CDR2 YYNGEE. The CDR3 is 18 residues long. CDR3 loop: CASSVWRGGLKWTGELFF. The CDR3 DNA is TGTGCCAGCAGCGTATGGCGCGGGGGGTTAAAGTGGACCGGGGAGCTGTTTTTT.

The gene calls are TRBV7-2 and TRBJ1-2; 7 positions agree with TRBD1. Trimming at V came to 1 base and at J to 4 bases, leaving 6 bases not matched to a gene. This CDR3 region has 15 residues. CDR1 is SGHTA and CDR2 is FQGNSA in the germline V gene. CDR3 DNA: TGTGCCAGCAGCTTAGGGCGACAGGGCGGCTATGGCTACACCTTC. Protein: CASSLGRQGGYGYTF.

The chain carries TRBV6-5 and TRBJ2-7, with no clear D. The CDR3 runs 14 residues. Germline V CDR1 and CDR2: MNHEY, SVGAGI. Trimming removed 6 bases at V and 0 bases at J, with 12 bases between. In DNA form, the CDR3 reads TGTGCCAGCAGCGCCGACGGGCCCTCCTACGAGCAGTACTTC. This sequence encodes CASSADGPSYEQYF.

The chain couples TRBV28 to TRBJ1-5, with D possibly being TRBD1 (6 bases). Germline lookup yields CDR1 MDHEN and CDR2 SYDVKM. The CDR3 is 16 residues long. The germline V and J ends were trimmed by 6 bases and 0 bases, with 15 bases remaining between them. The CDR3 region is CASSLGRGPSNQPQHF. The CDR3 nucleotides read TGTGCCAGCAGCCTCGGCAGGGGACCTAGCAATCAGCCCCAGCATTTT.

The chain recombines TRBV9 with TRBJ1-1; no firm D call. Germline loops: CDR1 SGDLS, CDR2 YYNGEE. The CDR3 has 16 amino acids. Trimming stripped 3 bases from V and 8 bases from J, with 23 bases between. The CDR3 DNA follows: TGTGCCAGCAGCGACATTTACTCCCGGGCGACCGGCGAAGCTTTCTTT. It is translated as CASSDIYSRATGEAFF.

This clone was detected once. J is TRBJ1-3 and V is TRBV4-1; 9 bases are shared with TRBD1. V lost 4 bases, J lost 2 bases, and 3 bases stayed unmatched. There are 15 residues in the CDR3. CDR1 and CDR2 (germline): MGHRA, YSYEKL. CDR3 sequence reads: CASSPGQGPGNTIYF. The DNA for the CDR3 is TGCGCCAGCAGCCCAGGACAGGGGCCTGGAAACACCATATATTTT.

The V call is TRBV4-2, the J call TRBJ2-1; 10 positions match TRBD2. Trimming at V came to 4 bases and at J to 6 bases, leaving 6 bases not matched to a gene. This CDR3 spans 15 amino acids. Per the germline V gene, CDR1 is LGHNA and CDR2 is YNFKEQ. The CDR3 reads CASSPLAGVSNEQFF. The CDR3 bases are TGTGCCAGCAGCCCTCTAGCGGGAGTCTCCAATGAGCAGTTCTTC.

The count of this clone is one. The chain is built from TRBV10-2 and TRBJ2-2; D remains ambiguous. Germline V gives CDR1 WSHSY, CDR2 SAAADI. The CDR3 runs 16 residues. The V and J ends lost 2 bases and 5 bases respectively, with 15 bases between them. This CDR3 reads CASSEVRTVWTGELFF. CDR3 bases: TGCGCCAGCAGTGAGGTGCGGACGGTTTGGACCGGGGAGCTGTTTTTT.

The chain recombines TRBV30 with TRBJ1-2, with D tentatively TRBD1 (6 bases). The V end lost 5 bases, the J end lost 1 base, and 11 bases lay between the germline ends. Germline CDR1 and CDR2: GTSNPN and SVGIG (reference sequence). The CDR3 is made up of 13 amino acids. CDR3 bases: TGTGCCTGGGAAACAGGGCTTAACTATGGCTACACCTTC. Amino acid sequence: CAWETGLNYGYTF.

The rearrangement joins TRBV27 to TRBJ2-7, with a possible D match to TRBD1 (5 bases). CDR3 length equals 14 residues. The germline V and J ends were trimmed by 0 bases and 7 bases, with 13 bases remaining between them. Per germline, CDR1 MNHEY and CDR2 SMNVEV (reference sequence). This chain's CDR3 is CASSLSAGRLEQYF. CDR3 sequence (DNA): TGTGCCAGCAGTTTATCGGCAGGGCGGTTAGAGCAGTACTTC.